The present entry profiles one TCR beta chain with its context. The data are from a study of blood T cell repertoires in COVID-19. The age range of participants was about 18 to 95 years, with residence in about 25 US areas. The ends were cut back, 4 bases at V and 0 bases at J, with 15 bases in the middle. The germline gives CDR1 GTSNPN, CDR2 SVGIG (reference sequence). This CDR3 region has 15 residues. Only in-frame clones appear in the TCRdb table, and some are missing; sequencing was by immunoSEQ multiplex PCR. The sample holds fewer than 350,000 clones, about 85% seen once. Source material: PBMCs or T cells enriched from blood (not recorded which). The chain is built from TRBV30 and TRBJ1-1, with D possibly matching TRBD1 (5 bases). This sequence originates from a woman aged 45-59 years who had recovered from COVID-19. CDR3 DNA: TGTGCCTGGAAGTTCCGGGGGTGGGTGAACACTGAAGCTTTCTTT. Protein sequence: CAWKFRGWVNTEAFF.